This paragraph reports one T cell receptor beta chain. These data belong to a study of memory CD4+ T cells and cytomegalovirus serostatus. Single viable CD3+CD4+CD8-CD45RO+ cells were sorted as the memory CD4+ T cells. The length of the CDR3 is 16 residues. V lost 0 bases to trimming and J lost 2 bases, with 13 bases between them. Germline loops: CDR1 SGHRS, CDR2 YFSETQ. Libraries were prepared by immunoSEQ multiplex PCR; TCRdb keeps only in-frame clonotypes and omits some of them. Of over 35,000 clones in the sample, 75% to 85% are singletons; the top ten hold around 0.94%. The genes are TRBV5-1 and TRBJ2-3; perhaps TRBD2 as D (6 bases). The origin of this receptor is an adult in good health and CMV-seronegative. The source material was memory CD4+ T cells from blood. CDR3 bases: TGCGCCAGCAGCTTGGCCGGGACTCATCACACAGATACGCAGTATTTT. Encoded protein: CASSLAGTHHTDTQYF.